A single sample gave rise to the 17 T cell receptor beta chains below, sequenced in a study of blood T cell repertoires in COVID-19. The repertoire was sequenced with immunoSEQ multiplex PCR; TCRdb's copy has only in-frame clones and lacks some. The sample contains hundreds of thousands of clones, 85% of which appear only once. Sequencing was performed on peripheral blood. The receptors were sampled from a woman between 45 and 60 years old with active or convalescent COVID-19.

This sequence joins TRBV19 and TRBJ1-1, with 7 nucleotides matching TRBD1. Germline assignment: CDR1 LNHDA and CDR2 SQIVND (reference sequence). CDR3 size: 13 residues. The trim removed 5 bases at V and 7 bases at J, leaving 7 bases unmatched. CDR3 sequence: CASSVGTVFEAFF. The CDR3 DNA sequence: TGTGCCAGTAGTGTTGGGACAGTCTTTGAAGCTTTCTTT.

V is TRBV27 and J is TRBJ2-3, with D possibly matching TRBD1 (6 bases). The CDR3 spans 17 residues. Trimming shortened V by 3 bases and J by 1 base, and 17 bases separated the two germline ends. From germline, CDR1 is MNHEY and CDR2 SMNVEV (reference sequence). The CDR3 reads CASSFSPDRPRTDTQYF. The CDR3, as DNA: TGTGCCAGCAGTTTTTCTCCAGACAGGCCCCGCACAGATACGCAGTATTTT.

This chain links TRBV15 with TRBJ2-3; possibly TRBD2 for D (5 bases). Germline values: CDR1 LNHNV, CDR2 YYDKDF (reference sequence). The CDR3 is made up of 14 amino acids. V lost 6 bases and J lost 4, with 14 bases in between. CDR3 region: CATRTDSRPDTQYF. The CDR3 bases are TGTGCCACCAGAACGGACTCGCGGCCAGATACGCAGTATTTT.

The table lists this clone with many counts. V and J are TRBV5-1 and TRBJ2-2; 8 positions agree with TRBD2. The CDR3 totals 15 residues. The germline gives CDR1 SGHRS, CDR2 YFSETQ. V trimming: 4 bases; J trimming: 4 bases; junction bases outside the gene matches: 6. CDR3 nucleotides: TGCGCCAGCAGCCGCCCGGGAGGGGGCACCGGGGAGCTGTTTTTT. This encodes CASSRPGGGTGELFF.

The chain is built from TRBV28 and TRBJ1-2, with D unresolved. Trimming stripped 6 bases from V and 7 bases from J, with 9 bases between. CDR3 length: 11 amino acids. Germline V gives CDR1 MDHEN, CDR2 SYDVKM. The CDR3 loop reads CASRAPGGYTF. The CDR3 coding sequence is TGTGCCAGCAGGGCTCCGGGTGGCTACACCTTC.

This sequence joins TRBV7-9 and TRBJ2-5; D gene unclear. CDR1 SEHNR and CDR2 FQNEAQ come from the germline V gene (reference sequence). CDR3 length equals 11 residues. Trimming removed 5 bases from V and 2 bases from J, with 3 bases in between. The CDR3 loop is CASSPQETQYF. The CDR3, as DNA: TGTGCCAGCAGCCCTCAAGAGACCCAGTACTTC. The whole variable domain, remainder taken from reference TRBV7-9 and TRBJ2-5, is DTGVSQNPRHKITKRGQNVTFRCDPISEHNRLYWYRQTLGQGPEFLTYFQNEAQLEKSRLLSDRFSAERPKGSFSTLEIQRTEQGDSAMYLCASSPQETQYFGPGTRLLVL.

The chain recombines TRBV7-8 with TRBJ1-1; 9 bases are a match to TRBD1. CDR1 and CDR2 from the germline V gene are SGHVS and FQNEAQ. The CDR3 is 16 residues long. J lost 2 bases, V lost 3 bases, and 7 bases had no gene match. CDR3 sequence (DNA): TGTGCCAGCAGCTTCGGATACAGGGGGCTAAACACTGAAGCTTTCTTT. It is translated as CASSFGYRGLNTEAFF.

CDR3 DNA: TGCAGCGTTGCCTGGACTAGTATTTTAAGGGGCGAAGGGAAGCAGTACTTC. Translated, it gives CSVAWTSILRGEGKQYF. V is TRBV29-1 and J is TRBJ2-7; 7 nucleotides line up with TRBD2. J lost 8 bases, V lost 4 bases, and 23 bases had no gene match. Germline V CDR1 and CDR2: SQVTM, ANQGSEA. The CDR3 has 17 residues.

The V and J genes are TRBV7-3 and TRBJ2-3; a weak D match, TRBD2 (6 bases). The CDR3 covers 14 residues. V lost 1 base, J lost 4 bases, and 9 bases lay in between. CDR1 is SGHTA, CDR2 FQGTGA, per germline. Here the CDR3 DNA reads TGTGCCAGCAGCTTAAGTAGCGGCGCAGATACGCAGTATTTT. This codes for CASSLSSGADTQYF. Looking up the rest from reference TRBV7-3 and TRBJ2-3 gives the full variable domain: GAGVSQTPSNKVTEKGKYVELRCDPISGHTALYWYRQSLGQGPEFLIYFQGTGAADDSGLPNDRFFAVRPEGSVSTLKIQRTERGDSAVYLCASSLSSGADTQYFGPGTRLTVL.

This chain connects TRBV30 to TRBJ1-1, with D maybe TRBD1 (5 bases). V gave up 0 bases and J gave up 3 bases, with 14 bases separating them. Germline lookup yields CDR1 GTSNPN and CDR2 SVGIG (reference sequence). The length of the CDR3 is 15 residues. The chain's CDR3 is CAWSVKPDSYTEAFF. The CDR3 coding sequence is TGTGCCTGGAGTGTAAAACCCGACAGTTACACTGAAGCTTTCTTT.

This sequence joins TRBV3-1 (or the pseudogene TRBV3-2) and TRBJ2-5; 11 bases map to TRBD2. The J segment lost 4 bases and the V segment lost 5 bases, leaving 12 bases of the junction unmatched. Germline CDR1 reads LGHDT; CDR2 reads YNNKEL (reference sequence). This CDR3 region has 17 residues. This CDR3 reads CASSWRLAGSGGETQYF. The CDR3 nucleotides read TGTGCCAGCAGCTGGAGACTAGCGGGAAGCGGTGGAGAGACCCAGTACTTC.

The chain carries TRBV5-8 and TRBJ1-4; D perhaps matches TRBD1 (5 bases). CDR3 length: 16 residues. CDR1 SGHTS and CDR2 YDEGEE come from the germline V gene. V lost 1 base and J lost 8, with 18 bases in between. CDR3 coding DNA: TGTGCCAGCAGCTTGCCCGCAGGGCCCCGTGAGGAAAAACTGTTTTTT. This encodes CASSLPAGPREEKLFF.

This sequence joins TRBV6-5 and TRBJ1-5; D might be TRBD1 (6 bases). This CDR3 is built from 14 residues. V lost 6 bases to trimming and J lost 3 bases, with 12 bases between them. The germline V gene has CDR1 MNHEY and CDR2 SVGAGI. The CDR3 nucleotides are TGTGCCAGCAGCAGACAGGCTTTCAATCAGCCCCAGCATTTT. Residues: CASSRQAFNQPQHF.

V usage is TRBV10-3 and J usage is TRBJ2-2; 8 nucleotides match TRBD2. Trimming cost V 8 bases and J 6 bases; bases outside gene matches: 5. Germline CDR1 and CDR2: ENHRY and SYGVKD. This CDR3 region has 13 residues. The CDR3 DNA sequence: TGTGCCATCCCCGGGGGGGGGTCCGGGGAGCTGTTTTTT. Translated: CAIPGGGSGELFF.

The DNA for the CDR3 is TGCAGTGCCTGGCTGAACACTGAAGCTTTCTTT. Its protein is CSAWLNTEAFF. The genes are TRBV20-1 and TRBJ1-1, with D hard to call. Deletions cut 6 bases from V and 0 bases from J, with 5 bases between. The germline V gene encodes CDR1 DFQATT and CDR2 SNEGSKA (reference sequence). The CDR3 runs to 11 residues.

The chain carries TRBV29-1 and TRBJ2-1; D remains unclear. Trimming took off 0 bases at V and 5 bases at J, with 14 bases between the two ends. Germline CDR1 and CDR2: SQVTM and ANQGSEA. This CDR3 region has 15 residues. CDR3 in amino acids: CSVEDPTSLHNEQFF. The DNA of the CDR3 is TGCAGCGTTGAAGATCCCACGAGTCTACACAATGAGCAGTTCTTC.

V usage is TRBV20-1 and J usage is TRBJ2-7, with 7 bases identical to TRBD2. There are 14 residues in the CDR3. J lost 6 bases, V lost 3 bases, and 11 bases had no gene match. Per the germline V gene, CDR1 is DFQATT and CDR2 is SNEGSKA (reference sequence). The CDR3 spells CSASSGGPRSEQYF. CDR3 DNA sequence: TGCAGTGCTAGTTCGGGGGGACCGCGCTCCGAGCAGTACTTC.